These 27 T cell receptor beta chains came from one sample sequenced in a study of shared clonotypes between healthy human individuals. The table came from immunoSEQ multiplex PCR; TCRdb's copy has only in-frame clones and leaves some out. Here the sample spans a few hundred thousand clones, approximately 71% being singletons. Sequenced input: PBMCs. The source is a woman between 40 and 55 years old in good health. Some clones in this sample may be carry-over from other donors' samples.

The chain joins TRBV19 to TRBJ2-1, with 10 bases that match TRBD2. Germline assignment: CDR1 LNHDA and CDR2 SQIVND (reference sequence). The CDR3 has 18 residues. Trimming at V came to 4 bases and at J to 5 bases, leaving 14 bases not matched to a gene. The CDR3, as DNA: TGTGCCAGTAGTAGGAAGCCGACGGGACTAGCGACCGACAATGAGCAGTTCTTC. It is translated as CASSRKPTGLATDNEQFF.

The chain employs TRBV5-4 and TRBJ2-1; the match to TRBD2 covers 13 bases. The germline CDR1 and CDR2 sequences are SGHNT and YYREEE (reference sequence). Losses at the gene ends were 2 bases for V and 7 bases for J; bases not matched to a gene: 3. The CDR3 is 15 amino acids. The DNA of the CDR3 is TGTGCCAGCAGCTTTGAGGGACTAGCGGGAAATGAGCAGTTCTTC. Protein product: CASSFEGLAGNEQFF.

This clone came up many times. This chain connects TRBV15 to TRBJ2-5; tentative D call: TRBD1 (7 bases). The CDR3 spans 14 residues. Germline V gives CDR1 LNHNV, CDR2 YYDKDF (reference sequence). Trimming took 0 bases from V and 5 from J, leaving 10 bases between them. CDR3 in amino acids: CATSRDAGGETQYF. The CDR3 region has the DNA TGTGCCACCAGCAGAGACGCAGGGGGGGAGACCCAGTACTTC.

This clone was picked up a small number of times. This rearrangement joins TRBV9 to TRBJ2-5; 15 nucleotides line up with TRBD2. Germline V gene lookup returns CDR1 SGDLS and CDR2 YYNGEE. This CDR3 spans 19 amino acids. The trim removed 0 bases at V and 3 bases at J, leaving 9 bases unmatched. This CDR3 is CASSVAGLAGGFGEETQYF. DNA of the CDR3: TGTGCCAGCAGCGTAGCCGGACTAGCGGGAGGGTTTGGAGAAGAGACCCAGTACTTC.

For the CDR3, the DNA is TGCGCCAGCAGCAGTCAGGGCTCGAACACTGAAGCTTTCTTT. Translated: CASSSQGSNTEAFF. The chain links TRBV5-1 to TRBJ1-1; perhaps TRBD1 as D (5 bases). Germline lookup yields CDR1 SGHRS and CDR2 YFSETQ. The CDR3 extends over 14 amino acids. Trimming left V 4 bases short and J 1 base short, with 11 bases between.

Comments on this clone: Other DNA sequences of this sample code for an identical CDR3. The rearrangement uses TRBV18 and TRBJ2-6; possibly TRBD2 for D (5 bases). This CDR3 comprises 15 residues. Trimming took off 2 bases at V and 1 base at J, with 6 bases between the two ends. The germline V gene encodes CDR1 KGHSH and CDR2 LQKENI. The CDR3, as DNA: TGTGCCAGCTCACCATCGGGGTCTGGGGCCAACGTCCTGACTTTC. Its protein is CASSPSGSGANVLTF.

CDR3 in amino acids: CASSPLSTDNQPQHF. CDR3 nucleotide sequence: TGTGCCAGCAGCCCCCTATCGACGGACAATCAGCCCCAGCATTTT. The gene calls are TRBV7-9 and TRBJ1-5; D not resolved. The CDR3 length is 15 residues. Germline CDR1 is SEHNR and CDR2 is FQNEAQ (reference sequence). V shed 5 bases and J shed 3 bases, with 14 bases lying between them.

V gene TRBV2 combines with J gene TRBJ2-7; 9 nucleotides line up with TRBD1. The CDR3 contains 14 residues. With 6 bases clipped from V and 6 bases from J, the junction kept 9 bases outside the gene matches. Germline V CDR1 and CDR2: SNHLY, FYNNEI. Written as DNA, the CDR3 is TGTGCCAGCAGCCCGACAGGGGGGACAAGCGAGCAGTACTTC. Protein product: CASSPTGGTSEQYF.

The rearrangement uses TRBV27 and TRBJ1-1; perhaps TRBD1 as D (6 bases). Germline V lookup: CDR1 MNHEY, CDR2 SMNVEV (reference sequence). The CDR3 loop spans 14 amino acids. The ends were cut back, 1 base at V and 7 bases at J, with 13 bases in the middle. The CDR3 loop reads CASSLWAGVGEAFF. For the CDR3, the DNA is TGTGCCAGCAGTTTATGGGCAGGGGTGGGTGAAGCTTTCTTT.

CDR3 loop: CASSLGGARDRENEQFF. In DNA form, the CDR3 reads TGCGCCAGCAGCTTGGGTGGGGCCCGGGACAGGGAAAATGAGCAGTTCTTC. V and J are TRBV5-1 and TRBJ2-1, with TRBD1 matching over 9 bases. Germline lookup yields CDR1 SGHRS and CDR2 YFSETQ. The length of the CDR3 is 17 residues. Unmatched junction bases numbered 11, after V lost 0 bases and J lost 7 bases.

The rearrangement links TRBV9 to TRBJ1-3; D gene uncertain. This CDR3 comprises 10 residues. In germline, CDR1 is SGDLS, CDR2 YYNGEE. The CDR3 DNA reads TGTTTCTTTCCTGGAAACACCATATATTTT. It codes for CFFPGNTIYF. Full variable domain (outside the CDR3, taken from reference TRBV9 and TRBJ1-3): DSGVTQTPKHLITATGQRVTLRCSPRSGDLSVYWYQQSLDQGLQFLIQYYNGEERAKGNILERFSAQQFPDLHSELNLSSLELGDSALYFCFFPGNTIYFGEGSWLTVV.

The chain has TRBV30 and TRBJ2-5, with TRBD1 matching 7 bases. J lost 5 bases, V lost 1 base, and 4 bases had no gene match. This CDR3 has 13 residues. Germline V CDR1 and CDR2: GTSNPN, SVGIG (reference sequence). The CDR3 spells CAWSGQGGETQYF. In DNA form, the CDR3 reads TGTGCCTGGAGTGGACAGGGTGGGGAGACCCAGTACTTC.

The chain carries TRBV27 and TRBJ1-2, with 7 bases identical to TRBD1. Looked up from germline, CDR1 is MNHEY and CDR2 is SMNVEV (reference sequence). Trimming cost V 2 bases and J 4 bases; bases outside gene matches: 4. The CDR3 totals 14 residues. The CDR3 DNA reads as TGTGCCAGCAGTTTAAAGGGGGCACCCTATGGCTACACCTTC. It encodes CASSLKGAPYGYTF.

The chain couples TRBV4-1 to TRBJ2-2; 9 positions agree with TRBD2. This CDR3 contains 16 residues. V shed 3 bases, J shed 7 bases, and the junction held 9 bases outside the gene matches. Germline V lookup: CDR1 MGHRA, CDR2 YSYEKL. The CDR3 protein is CASSHLSGSVGGELFF. The CDR3 nucleotides read TGCGCCAGCAGCCATCTTAGCGGGAGTGTAGGCGGGGAGCTGTTTTTT.

The table lists this clone with a count of one. A far larger clone is only one base removed, so a read error is likely. The CDR3 does not close with the conserved phenylalanine or tryptophan, likely indicating a read error. The chain couples TRBV5-1 to TRBJ1-1, with 8 bases fitting TRBD1. Trimming took 6 bases from V and 1 from J; bases not matched to a gene: 5. Germline assignment: CDR1 SGHRS and CDR2 YFSETQ. The CDR3 is 14 residues long. The DNA of the CDR3 is TGCGCCAGCACACCCCAGGGGGCGAACACTGAAGCTTTCCTT. It codes for CASTPQGANTEAFL.

The chain joins TRBV10-3 to TRBJ1-3, with no clear D. The germline V gene encodes CDR1 ENHRY and CDR2 SYGVKD. V lost 6 bases and J lost 0, with 0 bases in between. This CDR3 is 11 amino acids long. The CDR3 region has the DNA TGTGCCATCAGCTCTGGAAACACCATATATTTT. Translating gives CAISSGNTIYF.

The rearrangement links TRBV28 to TRBJ2-4; tentative D call: TRBD1 (6 bases). Germline-derived CDR1 and CDR2 are MDHEN and SYDVKM. The CDR3 sequence is 13 residues long. The germline V and J ends were trimmed by 6 bases and 7 bases, with 13 bases remaining between them. CDR3 in DNA: TGTGCCAGCAGCCCGGACAGCCGCAACATTCAGTACTTC. Its translation: CASSPDSRNIQYF.

The chain joins TRBV18 to TRBJ2-5; D remains unclear. Between the trimmed V and J ends, which lost 0 bases and 5 bases, there was a span of 4 bases. The germline V gene encodes CDR1 KGHSH and CDR2 LQKENI. The CDR3 totals 12 residues. The CDR3, as DNA: TGTGCCAGCTCACCACCGTCGGAGACCCAGTACTTC. It encodes CASSPPSETQYF.

The chain couples TRBV25-1 to TRBJ2-4; D ambiguous. The V end lost 4 bases, the J end lost 0 bases, and 7 bases lay between the germline ends. The CDR3 contains 14 residues. CDR1 and CDR2 (germline): MGHDK, SYGVNS. The CDR3 reads CASSAPLAKNIQYF. The CDR3 DNA reads as TGTGCCAGCAGTGCTCCATTAGCCAAAAACATTCAGTACTTC.

The V and J genes are TRBV5-6 and TRBJ1-1, with D possibly being TRBD1 (5 bases). V lost 3 bases to trimming and J lost 1 base, with 13 bases between them. This CDR3 comprises 15 residues. The V gene's germline CDR1 is SGHDT and CDR2 YYEEEE. CDR3 sequence reads: CASSSRGVGNTEAFF. As DNA, the CDR3 is TGTGCCAGCAGCTCGAGAGGGGTTGGGAACACTGAAGCTTTCTTT.

With regard to this clone: A read error likely explains this, since a far larger clone differs by one base. V usage is TRBV7-2 and J usage is TRBJ2-1; 9 bases are a match to TRBD2. CDR3 length equals 13 residues. Germline CDR1 is SGHTA and CDR2 is FQGNSA. This CDR3 reads CANSLVLAGGAFF. In DNA form, the CDR3 reads TGTGCCAACAGCTTAGTTCTGGCGGGAGGGGCGTTCTTC.

This clone was seen only once. The chain carries TRBV4-2 and TRBJ2-6; D call uncertain. CDR1 and CDR2 (germline): LGHNA, YNFKEQ. The CDR3 contains 13 residues. Trimming stripped 0 bases from V and 10 bases from J, with 7 bases between. CDR3 in amino acids: CASSQDAGNVLTF. The CDR3 bases are TGTGCCAGCAGCCAAGATGCTGGGAACGTCCTGACTTTC.

V is TRBV4-3 and J is TRBJ2-3, with 10 bases fitting TRBD2. The germline CDR1 and CDR2 sequences are LGHNA and YSLEER. With 4 bases clipped from V and 1 base from J, the junction kept 5 bases outside the gene matches. The CDR3 has 16 residues. The CDR3 loop is CASSLHSGRRTDTQYF. In DNA form, the CDR3 reads TGCGCCAGCAGCCTTCATAGCGGGAGGCGCACAGATACGCAGTATTTT.

A few counts support this clone. The V gene is TRBV7-6, the J gene TRBJ2-3, with a possible D match to TRBD2 (5 bases). Trimming cost V 3 bases and J 6 bases, with 25 bases left between them. CDR1 and CDR2 (germline): SGHVS, FNYEAQ. CDR3 size: 18 residues. The CDR3 DNA follows: TGTGCCAGCAGCTTTTCCGAGGGCAGAGGCCTATCTTTTGATACGCAGTATTTT. As protein: CASSFSEGRGLSFDTQYF.

Remarks on this clone: Given a much more abundant clone one base away, this may be a read error. The identical CDR3 is also encoded by other nucleotide sequences in the sample. The chain recombines TRBV4-2 with TRBJ2-1, with 9 bases aligning to TRBD2. Germline CDR1 reads LGHNA; CDR2 reads YNFKEQ. The CDR3 contains 16 residues. The CDR3, as DNA: TGTGCCGGCAGCCTCTCGACTAGCGGTAGCTACAATGAGCAGTTCTTC. It is translated as CAGSLSTSGSYNEQFF.

In the case of this clone: Within the sample, other DNA sequences also encode this same CDR3. The chain has TRBV2 and TRBJ1-1, with D tentatively TRBD1 (5 bases). Germline V CDR1 and CDR2: SNHLY, FYNNEI. This CDR3 is 13 amino acids long. Trimming took 6 bases from V and 0 from J, leaving 8 bases between them. The CDR3, as DNA: TGTGCCAGCAGCGGACAAATGAACACTGAAGCTTTCTTT. It is translated as CASSGQMNTEAFF.

The chain joins TRBV15 to TRBJ2-5; 11 nucleotides line up with TRBD2. The V gene end was trimmed by 0 bases and the J gene end by 7 bases; junction bases not matched to a gene: 7. Germline-derived CDR1 and CDR2 are LNHNV and YYDKDF (reference sequence). The CDR3 runs to 16 residues. This CDR3 is CATSRELTSGSLTQYF. The DNA for the CDR3 is TGTGCCACCAGCAGAGAATTAACTAGCGGGAGTCTGACCCAGTACTTC. The full variable domain, completed using reference TRBV15 and TRBJ2-5, is DAMVIQNPRYQVTQFGKPVTLSCSQTLNHNVMYWYQQKSSQAPKLLFHYYDKDFNNEADTPDNFQSRRPNTSFCFLDIRSPGLGDTAMYLCATSRELTSGSLTQYFGPGTRLLVL.